The 20 T cell receptor beta chains listed next were all sequenced from one sample in a study of T-cell reconstitution after alpha-beta-depleted transplantation in children. Unique molecular identifiers were incorporated when the TCRbeta library was constructed. TCRdb called the PCR reads again in MiXCR, with one record for every CDR3 protein. This table has 200,000 to 250,000 distinct CDR3 sequences, roughly a tenth appearing once. The material was PBMCs, obtained before TCRalphabeta/CD19-depleted stem cell transplant. These receptors came from a child younger than two with acute myeloid leukemia, due to receive a stem cell transplant.

CDR3 protein: CASRLENNEQFF. The CDR3 nucleotides are TGTGCCAGCAGACTAGAAAATAATGAGCAGTTCTTC. The genes are TRBV6-6 and TRBJ2-1, with a tentative D call TRBD2 (5 bases). Germline lookup yields CDR1 MNHNY and CDR2 SVGAGI (reference sequence). V was pared by 6 bases and J by 7 bases, with 10 bases between. The CDR3 consists of 12 residues.

This clonotype was counted at least ten times. The gene calls are TRBV28 and TRBJ2-1, with D perhaps TRBD1 (7 bases). The CDR3 consists of 15 residues. V was cut by 5 bases and J by 6 bases, with 17 bases left in between. The V gene's germline CDR1 is MDHEN and CDR2 SYDVKM. CDR3 region: CASSPRQGLGNEQFF. CDR3 coding DNA: TGTGCCAGCAGTCCAAGACAGGGACTTGGCAATGAGCAGTTCTTC.

This clonotype was detected many times. The J gene is TRBJ2-5, the V gene TRBV29-1; perhaps TRBD2 as D (7 bases). Between the trimmed V and J ends, which lost 6 bases and 5 bases, there was a span of 16 bases. Germline lookup yields CDR1 SQVTM and CDR2 ANQGSEA. The CDR3 is made up of 13 amino acids. CDR3 in DNA: TGCAGCGTCGAGAGGGGGGGCGTGGAGACCCAGTACTTC. Its protein product is CSVERGGVETQYF.

This clonotype was seen at least ten times. V is TRBV29-1 and J is TRBJ2-7; D not resolved. V was pared by 7 bases and J by 5 bases, with 15 bases between. Germline V lookup: CDR1 SQVTM, CDR2 ANQGSEA. CDR3 length: 12 residues. CDR3 loop: CSASGGTNEQYF. CDR3 bases: TGCAGCGCCTCGGGCGGTACGAACGAGCAGTACTTC.

There are many counts of this clonotype. This chain links TRBV9 with TRBJ2-6; D gene ambiguous. Germline values: CDR1 SGDLS, CDR2 YYNGEE. V lost 10 bases to trimming and J lost 2 bases, with 13 bases between them. This CDR3 contains 14 residues. The CDR3 is CASTATPGANVLTF. The CDR3 DNA reads TGTGCCTCTACGGCGACTCCTGGGGCCAACGTCCTGACTTTC.

This clonotype was counted many times. The V gene is TRBV10-3, the J gene TRBJ2-2, with no clear D. Germline CDR1 is ENHRY and CDR2 is SYGVKD. Between the trimmed V and J ends, which lost 4 bases and 7 bases, there was a span of 4 bases. The CDR3 sequence is 11 residues long. CDR3 nucleotides: TGTGCCATCAGTGTAGGCGGGGAGCTGTTTTTT. It specifies CAISVGGELFF.

This clonotype was counted many times. The chain carries TRBV20-1 and TRBJ2-5; the D gene is possibly TRBD2 (6 bases). The CDR3 sequence is 14 residues long. V was pared by 2 bases and J by 4 bases, with 14 bases between. CDR1 and CDR2 (germline): DFQATT, SNEGSKA (reference sequence). The CDR3 loop is CSARKGGRVETQYF. The CDR3 nucleotides are TGCAGTGCTAGAAAGGGAGGCCGGGTAGAGACCCAGTACTTC.

The table lists this clonotype with many counts. V usage is TRBV27 and J usage is TRBJ2-7; D might be TRBD2 (5 bases). Germline-derived CDR1 and CDR2 are MNHEY and SMNVEV (reference sequence). This CDR3 has 14 residues. Trimming left V 6 bases short and J 3 bases short, with 15 bases between. The DNA of the CDR3 is TGTGCCAGCAGCTCCATAGCGTTTGACTACGAGCAGTACTTC. Amino acid sequence: CASSSIAFDYEQYF.

In this sample, this clonotype turned up many times. The J gene is TRBJ2-2, the V gene TRBV9; no clear D gene. Per germline, CDR1 SGDLS and CDR2 YYNGEE. The CDR3 totals 16 residues. V lost 0 bases and J lost 4, with 13 bases in between. CDR3 amino acids: CASSVGEEKGTGELFF. The CDR3 DNA sequence: TGTGCCAGCAGCGTAGGTGAGGAAAAGGGCACCGGGGAGCTGTTTTTT.

The chain uses TRBV20-1 and TRBJ1-6; D may be TRBD1 (5 bases). Germline loops: CDR1 DFQATT, CDR2 SNEGSKA (reference sequence). The V end lost 6 bases, the J end lost 5 bases, and 14 bases lay between the germline ends. The length of the CDR3 is 14 residues. The CDR3 region has the DNA TGCAGTGCGCCTCTCAGGGACCATAATTCACCCCTCCACTTT. It codes for CSAPLRDHNSPLHF.

This clonotype was seen ten or more times. V is TRBV7-8 and J is TRBJ2-5, with D perhaps TRBD2 (5 bases). Germline loops: CDR1 SGHVS, CDR2 FQNEAQ. The V gene lost 11 bases and the J gene lost 0 bases, with 10 bases spanning the gap. There are 12 residues in the CDR3. In DNA form, the CDR3 reads TGTGCCGGGAGCGAGAACCAAGAGACCCAGTACTTC. It specifies CAGSENQETQYF.

In its sample, this clonotype was seen many times. This sequence joins TRBV6-5 and TRBJ2-6; the D is unclear. This CDR3 region has 15 residues. Per germline, CDR1 MNHEY and CDR2 SVGAGI. Trimming shortened V by 6 bases and J by 2 bases, and 11 bases separated the two germline ends. As DNA, the CDR3 is TGTGCCAGCAGCATCATACCTGCTGGGGCCAACGTCCTGACTTTC. Translating it yields CASSIIPAGANVLTF.

This clonotype was counted at least ten times. This chain joins TRBV12-3 or TRBV12-4 and TRBJ2-7; no definite D call. This CDR3 spans 14 amino acids. Trimming pared 6 bases from V and 7 bases from J, leaving 19 bases between. The CDR3 loop is CASSPGARLGEQYF. The CDR3 DNA is TGTGCCAGCAGCCCCGGCGCTCGTCTTGGGGAGCAGTACTTC.

This clonotype was counted between two and nine times. The rearrangement joins TRBV10-3 to TRBJ2-3; possibly TRBD2 for D (7 bases). The CDR3 sequence is 16 residues long. V was cut by 5 bases and J by 6 bases, with 21 bases left in between. Germline CDR1 and CDR2: ENHRY and SYGVKD. Here the CDR3 reads CAISSWGGANQDTQYF. The CDR3 region has the DNA TGTGCCATCAGTTCCTGGGGGGGGGCCAATCAGGATACGCAGTATTTT.

In its sample, this clonotype was seen many times. CDR3 coding DNA: TGTGCCAGCAGCTTAGGGGTGGGGGAGACCCAGTACTTC. Its protein is CASSLGVGETQYF. This chain uses TRBV7-2 with TRBJ2-5, with D uncertain. The V end lost 1 base, the J end lost 5 bases, and 8 bases lay between the germline ends. This CDR3 is built from 13 residues. Looked up from germline, CDR1 is SGHTA and CDR2 is FQGNSA.

The chain recombines TRBV5-1 with TRBJ1-6, with 9 bases identical to TRBD1. The CDR3 is 17 amino acids. Germline lookup yields CDR1 SGHRS and CDR2 YFSETQ. V shed 5 bases, J shed 6 bases, and the junction held 12 bases outside the gene matches. The CDR3 DNA sequence: TGCGCCAGCAGATCACGGGCCGGGACAGGGACTAATTCACCCCTCCACTTT. This gives the protein CASRSRAGTGTNSPLHF.

This clonotype was detected ten times or more. The chain links TRBV7-2 to TRBJ2-1; TRBD2 agrees at 7 bases. V lost 6 bases to trimming and J lost 7 bases; unmatched junction nucleotides: 12. This CDR3 has 15 residues. Germline values: CDR1 SGHTA, CDR2 FQGNSA. Here the CDR3 reads CASRGVAGARNEQFF. CDR3 sequence (DNA): TGTGCCAGCAGGGGCGTGGCGGGAGCGCGGAATGAGCAGTTCTTC.

The chain uses TRBV30 and TRBJ1-4, with D tentatively TRBD1 (6 bases). This CDR3 has 14 residues. CDR1 GTSNPN and CDR2 SVGIG come from the germline V gene (reference sequence). Trimming cost V 0 bases and J 11 bases, with 16 bases left between them. The CDR3 bases are TGTGCCTGGAGTGTGGGACCGGGGGCGCGTAAACTGTTTTTT. This codes for CAWSVGPGARKLFF. Together with reference TRBV30 and TRBJ1-4, the CDR3 gives the full variable domain: SQTIHQWPATLVQPVGSPLSLECTVEGTSNPNLYWYRQAAGRGLQLLFYSVGIGQISSEVPQNLSASRPQDRQFILSSKKLLLSDSGFYLCAWSVGPGARKLFFGSGTQLSVL.

This clonotype has at least ten counts. The chain combines TRBV28 with TRBJ2-7; TRBD2 matches at 9 bases. V shed 3 bases, J shed 2 bases, and the junction held 5 bases outside the gene matches. Germline loops: CDR1 MDHEN, CDR2 SYDVKM. This CDR3 region has 15 residues. CDR3 region: CASSFSGRRPYEQYF. The CDR3 region has the DNA TGTGCCAGCAGTTTTAGCGGGAGACGACCCTACGAGCAGTACTTC.

This clonotype was detected many times. This sequence joins TRBV29-1 and TRBJ1-2; D call uncertain. Per germline, CDR1 SQVTM and CDR2 ANQGSEA. Trimming stripped 7 bases from V and 4 bases from J, with 4 bases between. CDR3 size: 9 residues. The CDR3 loop reads CSAPYGYTF. The CDR3 bases are TGCAGCGCTCCCTATGGCTACACCTTC.